Listed below are T cell receptor beta chains from one sample, sequenced in a study of T cell repertoires in cytomegalovirus infection. Which antigens these TCRs recognize remains unknown. TCRdb reanalysed the reads using MiXCR and keeps one entry per CDR3 protein. Here the sample spans roughly 150,000 distinct CDR3 sequences, 20% to 25% being singletons. This sample comprised CD8+ T cells from cultured PBMCs, obtained from culture after CMV antigen stimulation. The source of these receptors is a human donor in good health (CMV status not recorded). Some clones in this sample may be carry-over from other donors' samples. CDR3s leave out the opening cysteine and the closing phenylalanine or tryptophan. The order of the fields is clone size, J gene, V gene, CDR3 protein. Rows give clone size only sometimes, using once, few, many, or a class for an expanded clone.

size: -; J: TRBJ1-2; V: TRBV7-2; CDR3: ASSLGPTVVGGYT
size: few; J: TRBJ1-2; V: TRBV6-2/TRBV6-3; CDR3: ASKVGTGLNYGYT
size: few; J: TRBJ1-2; V: TRBV12-3/TRBV12-4; CDR3: ASSPARTGGSFVYT
size: -; J: TRBJ2-7; V: TRBV7-6; CDR3: ASSQGPGEAYEQY
size: few; J: TRBJ1-5; V: TRBV27; CDR3: ASSSFLGGRNQPQH
size: -; J: TRBJ2-7; V: TRBV5-1; CDR3: ASSLSPLGLAVPYEQY
size: -; J: TRBJ2-6; V: TRBV15; CDR3: ATSRKREIGASGANVLT
size: many; J: TRBJ2-7; V: TRBV10-3; CDR3: AIRDRFGEQY
size: -; J: TRBJ2-3; V: TRBV6-1; CDR3: ASSEAPEWPDTQY
size: many; J: TRBJ2-5; V: TRBV7-6; CDR3: ASSLDLQHRVETQY
size: few; J: TRBJ2-5; V: TRBV7-8; CDR3: ASSLTRREQETQY
size: -; J: TRBJ2-5; V: TRBV5-6; CDR3: ASSPERLAGRWETQY
size: -; J: TRBJ1-1; V: TRBV28; CDR3: ASSLDILGTEAF
size: -; J: TRBJ2-7; V: TRBV6-1; CDR3: ASSEGDITFPYEQY
size: few; J: TRBJ2-7; V: TRBV12-5; CDR3: ASGAPGQGRIYEQY
size: few; J: TRBJ2-5; V: TRBV7-9; CDR3: ASSLVGTGEVETQY
size: once; J: TRBJ2-1; V: TRBV7-2; CDR3: ASSPPSGASYNEQF
size: few; J: TRBJ2-5; V: TRBV25-1; CDR3: ASSEGIFGGGGQETQY
size: -; J: TRBJ2-7; V: TRBV12-3/TRBV12-4; CDR3: ASTFGRGRSYEQY
size: -; J: TRBJ2-6; V: TRBV27; CDR3: ASSVLSPGANVLT
size: few; J: TRBJ1-2; V: TRBV7-2; CDR3: ASIPDRESLYYGYT
size: many; J: TRBJ2-7; V: TRBV9; CDR3: ASSGGASYEQY
size: -; J: TRBJ2-7; V: TRBV7-2; CDR3: ASSFTTGSYEQY
size: few; J: TRBJ1-5; V: TRBV7-2; CDR3: ASSPMTGSNQPQH
size: -; J: TRBJ2-4; V: TRBV12-3/TRBV12-4; CDR3: ASTITGRGNIQY
size: few; J: TRBJ2-1; V: TRBV6-2/TRBV6-3; CDR3: ASLEPARGAFYNEQF
size: -; J: TRBJ2-3; V: TRBV7-9; CDR3: ASSPPEAPSTDTQY
size: few; J: TRBJ2-5; V: TRBV4-3; CDR3: ASSQDGTPQETQY
size: many; J: TRBJ2-3; V: TRBV28; CDR3: ASRRGRDTDTQY
size: few; J: TRBJ2-1; V: TRBV6-1; CDR3: ASSERQGAYNEQF
size: -; J: TRBJ2-5; V: TRBV9; CDR3: ASSVGGQETQY
size: -; J: TRBJ2-3; V: TRBV7-6; CDR3: ASSLAVLTSGISTDTQY
size: few; J: TRBJ1-2; V: TRBV3-1; CDR3: ASSQDGQWGYT
size: few; J: TRBJ1-5; V: TRBV7-6; CDR3: ASSFGMNQPQH
size: few; J: TRBJ1-2; V: TRBV20-1; CDR3: SARESGQAAPWGRYT
size: few; J: TRBJ1-2; V: TRBV12-3/TRBV12-4; CDR3: ASWGLYGYT
size: -; J: TRBJ1-1; V: TRBV20-1; CDR3: SARRADLNTKAF
size: few; J: TRBJ1-3; V: TRBV27; CDR3: ASSLGTSGNTIY
size: -; J: TRBJ2-7; V: TRBV6-2/TRBV6-3; CDR3: ASSRDRGLYEQY
size: -; J: TRBJ1-1; V: TRBV19; CDR3: ASSIVPGGGTEAF
size: few; J: TRBJ2-1; V: TRBV9; CDR3: ASSNPAQGGSNEQF
size: -; J: TRBJ2-1; V: TRBV5-1; CDR3: ASGSGGASNEQF
size: -; J: TRBJ2-2; V: TRBV28; CDR3: ASSPRTLTGELF
size: few; J: TRBJ1-1; V: TRBV7-2; CDR3: ASSPWGEETEAF
size: -; J: TRBJ2-7; V: TRBV11-2; CDR3: ASSQDKGTVPYEQY
size: -; J: TRBJ1-2; V: TRBV28; CDR3: ASSLTSGTANYGYT
size: few; J: TRBJ2-2; V: TRBV19; CDR3: ASSIGTGKGTGELF
size: many; J: TRBJ1-1; V: TRBV4-1; CDR3: ASSRNTEAF
size: few; J: TRBJ2-5; V: TRBV7-6; CDR3: ASSLPLAGTSGFQETQY
size: -; J: TRBJ2-3; V: TRBV27; CDR3: ASSLKGRRADTQY
size: -; J: TRBJ2-6; V: TRBV7-9; CDR3: ASSYRGFSGEPGANVLT
size: few; J: TRBJ2-3; V: TRBV7-2; CDR3: ASSLLAGGAEDTQY
size: -; J: TRBJ1-1; V: TRBV28; CDR3: ASSSTGKGTEAF
size: few; J: TRBJ1-5; V: TRBV7-9; CDR3: ASSLGEGWQPQH
size: -; J: TRBJ2-2; V: TRBV7-2; CDR3: ASSLFAANTGELF